This T cell receptor beta chain derives from a study of cytomegalovirus exposure and HLA in healthy donors. Overall study results and limits: When analyzed later, a missense DCLRE1C variant was found to be linked to TCR beta V- and J-gene trimming. TCR beta sequences numbering fewer than 20,000 were associated with HLA alleles at 0.05 false discovery rate in a later analysis.

As concerns this clone: Its antigen is not identified.

PCR was performed using 60 Vbeta and 13 Jbeta primers. Sequenced by immunoSEQ multiplex PCR; TCRdb stores in-frame clones only, minus some. The data contain about 170,000 clones, about 79% of them seen just once; the ten biggest clones take up around 0.71%. There are 15 residues in the CDR3. CDR1 is SGHTA and CDR2 is FQGNSA in the germline V gene. The J segment lost 4 bases and the V segment lost 1 base, leaving 5 bases of the junction unmatched. The V call is TRBV7-2, the J call TRBJ2-7, with TRBD1 identical over 9 bases. The sequence came from a female donor in good health and CMV-seronegative. The material sequenced was PBMCs. The CDR3, as DNA: TGTGCCAGCAGCTTAGAGGGGACAGGGTCGTACGAGCAGTACTTC. Translated, it gives CASSLEGTGSYEQYF.